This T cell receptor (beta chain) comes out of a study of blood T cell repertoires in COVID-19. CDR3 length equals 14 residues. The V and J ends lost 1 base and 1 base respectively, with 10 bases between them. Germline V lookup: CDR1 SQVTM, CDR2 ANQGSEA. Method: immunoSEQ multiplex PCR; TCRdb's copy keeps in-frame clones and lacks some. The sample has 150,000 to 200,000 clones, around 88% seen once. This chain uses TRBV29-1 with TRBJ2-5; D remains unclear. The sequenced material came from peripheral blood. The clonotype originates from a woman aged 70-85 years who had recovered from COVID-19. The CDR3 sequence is CSVEATQLQETQYF. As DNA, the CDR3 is TGCAGCGTTGAAGCCACACAGCTCCAAGAGACCCAGTACTTC.